Listed below are T cell receptor beta chains from one sample, sequenced in a study of beta chain features in type 1 diabetes. Generated by immunoSEQ multiplex PCR, the TCRdb table keeps only in-frame clones and is missing some. The sample gives 600,000 or so clones, approximately 13% of which show up once; 0.095% to 0.15% is in the top ten. The specimen sequenced was naive CD4+ T cells from blood. Receptors were obtained from a man under 40 with type 1 diabetes. The CDR3 runs from the conserved cysteine through the conserved F or W. A D gene is named only where the DNA matches it firmly. Size is omitted from some rows. Given values are once, few, many or a class for expanded clones.

length,V,J,D,size,DNA,CDR3
15,TRBV6-1,TRBJ2-3,-,-,TGTGCCAGCAGTGAAGCGAGTGGATTCGCAGATACGCAGTATTTT,CASSEASGFADTQYF
12,TRBV29-1,TRBJ1-1,-,-,TGCAGCGTTGAAGAGGACTTCAGGGGAGCTTTCTTT,CSVEEDFRGAFF
15,TRBV30,TRBJ2-1,-,-,TGTGCCTGGAGTGTACTGAGGAGCTCCTACAATGAGCAGTTCTTC,CAWSVLRSSYNEQFF
13,TRBV29-1,TRBJ2-2,-,-,TGCAGCGTTGAACAGCCGAACACCGGGGAGCTGTTTTTT,CSVEQPNTGELFF
16,TRBV7-2,TRBJ2-3,TRBD1,-,TGTGCCAGCAGCCGTCAGGGGGCCGGTAGCACAGATACGCAGTATTTT,CASSRQGAGSTDTQYF
14,TRBV7-2,TRBJ2-3,TRBD2,-,TGTGCCAGCAGCGGCGGGGGGCACACAGATACGCAGTATTTT,CASSGGGHTDTQYF
15,TRBV19,TRBJ1-6,-,few,TGTGCCAGTGCCCTCGAGGGATCCTCGAATTCACCCCTCCACTTT,CASALEGSSNSPLHF
15,TRBV5-6,TRBJ2-3,TRBD2,few,TGTGCCAGCAGCTTGAGTGCGGGGGGTACAGATACGCAGTATTTT,CASSLSAGGTDTQYF
12,TRBV29-1,TRBJ2-5,-,few,TGCAGCGTAAAGACCCTCCAAGAGACCCAGTACTTC,CSVKTLQETQYF
15,TRBV19,TRBJ2-5,-,few,TGTGCCAGTAGCCCCTCACCCCACACCGGGGAGACCCAGTACTTC,CASSPSPHTGETQYF
12,TRBV25-1,TRBJ2-5,-,-,TGTGCCAGTTTGACTTTACAAGAGACCCAGTACTTC,CASLTLQETQYF
16,TRBV30,TRBJ1-3,-,-,TGTGCCTGGAGTTCCGGACTGACGATCTCTGGAAACACCATATATTTT,CAWSSGLTISGNTIYF
15,TRBV5-6,TRBJ1-2,-,-,TGTGCCAGCAGCTTCCTCGCCCAGGGAGGCTATGGCTACACCTTC,CASSFLAQGGYGYTF
12,TRBV6-5,TRBJ1-2,-,few,TGTGCCAGCACCCACACAGACTATGGCTACACCTTC,CASTHTDYGYTF
15,TRBV6-4,TRBJ2-3,TRBD2,-,TGTGCCAGCAGTCGGACTAGCGGCAACACAGATACGCAGTATTTT,CASSRTSGNTDTQYF
15,TRBV9,TRBJ1-6,-,-,TGTGCCAGCAGCGTCCGGGACGGAAATAATTCACCCCTCCACTTT,CASSVRDGNNSPLHF
16,TRBV7-2,TRBJ1-6,-,-,TGTGCCAGCAGCCTTCCAACCCCGAGGAGGATTTCACCCCTCCACTTT,CASSLPTPRRISPLHF
12,TRBV7-2,TRBJ2-3,-,few,TGTGCCAGCAGTCGGGAAAGGGATACGCAGTATTTT,CASSRERDTQYF
18,TRBV9,TRBJ2-3,TRBD2,-,TGTGCCAGCAGCGTAGGATCTAGCGGGGGGGCCGGTACAGATACGCAGTATTTT,CASSVGSSGGAGTDTQYF
12,TRBV18,TRBJ1-1,-,-,TGTGCCAGCTCACCGGGCGAATATGGGGCTTTCTTT,CASSPGEYGAFF
18,TRBV7-2,TRBJ2-3,-,few,TGTGCCAGCAGCTTAGAACAGGGAATTGCCGGGCTCACAGATACGCAGTATTTT,CASSLEQGIAGLTDTQYF
12,TRBV5-4,TRBJ1-1,-,-,TGTGCCAGCAGCCCCGATCTGTTGGCGGCTTTCTTT,CASSPDLLAAFF